The rows below give T cell receptor beta chains drawn from one sample of a study of cytomegalovirus exposure and HLA in healthy donors. Clones were read by immunoSEQ multiplex PCR, and TCRdb kept only the in-frame ones, dropping some. The sample records 150,000 to 200,000 clones, around 81% being singletons. Specimen: PBMCs. The receptors were sampled from a woman under 40 in good health and CMV-seronegative. The CDR3 runs from the conserved cysteine through the conserved F or W. A D gene is named only where the DNA matches it firmly. Not every row has a clone size; where given, it reads once, few, many or a size class.

TRBD1 | TRBJ2-7 | NA | TRBV27 | TGTGCCAGCAGTTCGGGACAGGGAACCTACGAGCAGTACTTC | CASSSGQGTYEQYF
NA | TRBJ1-1 | NA | TRBV7-9 | TGTGCCAGCAGCTTAGTGGACAGTGAAGCTTTCTTT | CASSLVDSEAFF
NA | TRBJ1-5 | NA | TRBV27 | TGTGCCAGCAGTTTACTGGCCAATAGCAATCAGCCCCAGCATTTT | CASSLLANSNQPQHF
NA | TRBJ2-3 | NA | TRBV9 | TGTGCCAGCAGTCCAACCGTCGGTACTAGCACAGATACGCAGTATTTT | CASSPTVGTSTDTQYF
TRBD2 | TRBJ2-1 | few | TRBV27 | TGTGCCAGCAGTTTAAGTGCGTCTAGCGGGCGAGATGAGCAGTTCTTC | CASSLSASSGRDEQFF
NA | TRBJ1-1 | NA | TRBV4-3 | TGCGCCAGCAGCCTCGTCACAGGGAGTAACACTGAAGCTTTCTTT | CASSLVTGSNTEAFF
NA | TRBJ1-4 | NA | TRBV7-6 | TGTGCCAGCAGCTTAGGGGCAGGGAATGAAAAACTGTTTTTT | CASSLGAGNEKLFF
TRBD2 | TRBJ2-3 | few | TRBV7-6 | TGTGCCAGCAGCTTAGGTTTCGGGGCGGGGGGCACAGATACGCAGTATTTT | CASSLGFGAGGTDTQYF
TRBD1 | TRBJ2-7 | NA | TRBV6-5 | TGTGCCAGCAGTTCGCAACAGGGGTACGAGCAGTACTTC | CASSSQQGYEQYF
TRBD2 | TRBJ2-5 | NA | TRBV7-2 | TGTGCCAGCAGCACCGGACTAGCGGGGTCTATAGAGACCCAGTACTTC | CASSTGLAGSIETQYF
NA | TRBJ1-1 | few | TRBV28 | TGTGCCAGCAAAGACAGCCGCTATGAAGCTTTCTTT | CASKDSRYEAFF
TRBD1 | TRBJ2-1 | NA | TRBV5-6 | TGTGCCAGCAGCGTAAGGACAGGAGGCGGGTTAGATGAGCAGTTCTTC | CASSVRTGGGLDEQFF
TRBD2 | TRBJ2-7 | NA | TRBV18 | TGTGCCAGCTCACCAACGAGCGGGAGCTCCTACGAGCAGTACTTC | CASSPTSGSSYEQYF
TRBD1 | TRBJ1-2 | NA | TRBV7-9 | TGTGCCAGCAGCCCAAACTCCGGACAGGGGGCGACCACCTTC | CASSPNSGQGATTF
TRBD2 | TRBJ2-5 | NA | TRBV28 | TGTGCCAGCAGTCACAGCGGGGACGTCCAAGAGACCCAGTACTTC | CASSHSGDVQETQYF
TRBD2 | TRBJ2-7 | NA | TRBV11-2 | TGTGCCAGCAGCTTAGCGGCTAGCGGGAGTCTCTACGAGCAGTACTTC | CASSLAASGSLYEQYF
TRBD1 | TRBJ1-1 | once | TRBV7-8 | TGTGCCAGCAGCTCAACTCCGGGACAGATGAACACTGAAGCTTTCTTT | CASSSTPGQMNTEAFF
NA | TRBJ2-1 | NA | TRBV4-3 | TGCGCCAGCAGCAGCCAACCCGGGGACAATGAGCAGTTCTTC | CASSSQPGDNEQFF
NA | TRBJ2-1 | NA | TRBV29-1 | TGCAGCGGGGCAGGGGATAGGTACAATGAGCAGTTCTTC | CSGAGDRYNEQFF
NA | TRBJ2-2 | NA | TRBV27 | TGTGCCAGCAGTTCGCTACCCGTGGGAGCTGACACCGGGGAGCTGTTTTTT | CASSSLPVGADTGELFF
TRBD2 | TRBJ2-7 | few | TRBV2 | TGTGCCAGCAGCACCGGGGGGGAGCGGGGAATCTACGAGCAGTACTTC | CASSTGGERGIYEQYF
NA | TRBJ2-4 | NA | TRBV28 | TGTGCCAGCAGTTCTACAGGGACGGTCTCCGGCAGTCAGTACTTC | CASSSTGTVSGSQYF
TRBD2 | TRBJ2-3 | NA | TRBV7-6 | TGTGCCAGCAGCTTACTAGCGGGAGGTCTAGATACGCAGTATTTT | CASSLLAGGLDTQYF
NA | TRBJ1-6 | once | TRBV7-2 | TGTGCCAGCAGCTCCACAGGAAATTCACCCCTCCACTTT | CASSSTGNSPLHF
NA | TRBJ2-7 | NA | TRBV9 | TGTGCCAGCAGCGTAGGAGGGGGAGAGTTCGTCGAGCAGTACTTC | CASSVGGGEFVEQYF
TRBD1 | TRBJ1-2 | NA | TRBV6-5 | TGTGCCAGCAGTTATTCGACAGGGGCTTTAAATGGCTACACCTTC | CASSYSTGALNGYTF
TRBD2 | TRBJ2-7 | NA | TRBV10-3 | TGTGCCATCAAAAGGGGGGCCCGAACTAGCGGGAGTTCAGCCGAGCAGTACTTC | CAIKRGARTSGSSAEQYF
TRBD1 | TRBJ1-5 | NA | TRBV28 | TGTGCCAGCAGTTTATTACCAGGGGGGTCTTTTCGGCAGCCCCAGCATTTT | CASSLLPGGSFRQPQHF
NA | TRBJ2-2 | NA | TRBV5-8 | TGTGCCAGCAGCACCGGCGACAGATTCACCGGGGAGCTGTTTTTT | CASSTGDRFTGELFF
NA | TRBJ1-1 | NA | TRBV18 | TGTGCCAGCTCACCACCGTATTCAGGCTGGAACACTGAAGCTTTCTTT | CASSPPYSGWNTEAFF
NA | TRBJ1-1 | NA | TRBV7-2 | TGTGCCAGCAGCCCCCGGGGAGCTGAAGCTTTCTTT | CASSPRGAEAFF
NA | TRBJ1-1 | NA | TRBV28 | TGTGCCAGCAGTTTAAAGGGGCGGTACACTGAAGCTTTCTTT | CASSLKGRYTEAFF
NA | TRBJ2-3 | NA | TRBV27 | TGTGCCAGCAGTTCAATCCGACAGAGAACCACAGATACGCAGTATTTT | CASSSIRQRTTDTQYF
NA | TRBJ2-1 | NA | TRBV7-9 | TGTGCCAGCAGCTTAACGAACAGGGTGCATGAGCAGTTCTTC | CASSLTNRVHEQFF
NA | TRBJ1-2 | few | TRBV7-8 | TGTGCCAGCAGCCCACTGCAGACAACCTTTCGTAACTATGGCTACACCTTC | CASSPLQTTFRNYGYTF
TRBD1 | TRBJ1-1 | NA | TRBV28 | TGTGCCAGCAGGGCAGACAGGGTAAAAGCTTTCTTT | CASRADRVKAFF
NA | TRBJ2-5 | NA | TRBV7-2 | TGTGCCACGGCAGGGTCAGAGACCCAGTACTTC | CATAGSETQYF
TRBD1 | TRBJ1-1 | NA | TRBV4-3 | TGCGCCAGCAGCCTAACTGGGGCTGCGGGACAGAGGAACACTGAAGCTTTCTTT | CASSLTGAAGQRNTEAFF
NA | TRBJ2-7 | NA | TRBV28 | TGTGCCAGCAGTGGCTTCGGGGTTAGCTCCTACGAGCAGTACTTC | CASSGFGVSSYEQYF
NA | TRBJ2-1 | few | TRBV7-9 | TGTTCCAGCAAACGGACTACGAATGAGCAGTTCTTC | CSSKRTTNEQFF
TRBD1 | TRBJ2-7 | NA | TRBV4-1 | TGCGCCAGCAGCCCCTTGACAGGGATTATCGAGCAGTACTTC | CASSPLTGIIEQYF
TRBD1 | TRBJ1-2 | NA | TRBV7-9 | TGTGCCAGCAGCTTAGGCTCACCCATCCAACAGGGGGCAATGGGCTACACCTTC | CASSLGSPIQQGAMGYTF
TRBD1 | TRBJ2-7 | once | TRBV4-3 | TGCGCCAGCAGCTACGGGACAGGGGACACCTACGAGCAGTACTTC | CASSYGTGDTYEQYF
TRBD1 | TRBJ1-2 | NA | TRBV28 | TGTGCCAGCAGTTTATTACGGCCAGGACAGGGTAACTATGGCTACACCTTC | CASSLLRPGQGNYGYTF
TRBD1 | TRBJ1-2 | NA | TRBV5-1 | TGCGCCAGCAGCTTTATCGGGGACAGGGGAGATGGCTACACCTTC | CASSFIGDRGDGYTF
NA | TRBJ1-1 | NA | TRBV5-6 | TGTGCCAGCAGCCCGTGGACCCCGTGGGGGGACACTGAAGCTTTCTTT | CASSPWTPWGDTEAFF
NA | TRBJ1-4 | NA | TRBV6-1 | TGTGCCAGCAGTGCGTATGAAAAACTGTTTTTT | CASSAYEKLFF
TRBD2 | TRBJ2-1 | NA | TRBV25-1 | TGTGCCAGCAGTGAATTTTTGGGGACTAGGGCGAACAATGAGCAGTTCTTC | CASSEFLGTRANNEQFF
NA | TRBJ2-6 | NA | TRBV28 | TGTGCCAGCAGTTCCGGGGGCTCTGGGGCCAACGTCCTGACTTTC | CASSSGGSGANVLTF
NA | TRBJ1-4 | NA | TRBV4-3 | TGCGCCAGCAGCCAAGATGGTCGGGGAAGAACTAATGAAAAACTGTTTTTT | CASSQDGRGRTNEKLFF
TRBD1 | TRBJ1-2 | NA | TRBV19 | TGTGCCAGTAGCATCGAGACAGGGGGCTATGGCTACACCTTC | CASSIETGGYGYTF
NA | TRBJ1-1 | NA | TRBV28 | TGTGCCAGCAGTTCGTCGACAGCGCGGCTTGGAGCTTTCTTT | CASSSSTARLGAFF
NA | TRBJ1-2 | NA | TRBV7-9 | TGTGCCAGCAGCTTAGTGACAGAACATTATGGCTACACCTTC | CASSLVTEHYGYTF
TRBD1 | TRBJ1-2 | NA | TRBV28 | TGTGCCAGCAGTATACCGGGACAGGGGAAGTGGGGCTACACCTTC | CASSIPGQGKWGYTF
NA | TRBJ2-3 | NA | TRBV4-1 | TGCGCCAGCAGCCAAGTTCCGGCAGATACGCAGTATTTT | CASSQVPADTQYF